The 12 T cell receptor beta chains listed next were all sequenced from one sample in a study of blood T cell repertoires in COVID-19. Only in-frame clones appear in the TCRdb table, and some are missing; sequencing was by immunoSEQ multiplex PCR. The data hold fewer than 85,000 clones, with roughly 90% observed a single time. The material sequenced was peripheral blood. The receptor source for this set is a human donor in a cohort sampled during active COVID-19.

This sequence joins TRBV27 and TRBJ2-7, with 10 positions matching TRBD2. The CDR3 is 15 amino acids. The junction had 6 bases not matched to a gene; V was cut back by 3 bases and J by 4 bases. Germline lookup yields CDR1 MNHEY and CDR2 SMNVEV (reference sequence). The CDR3 coding sequence is TGTGCCAGCAGTTTTGGGCCTAGCGGGAGATACGAGCAGTACTTC. This encodes CASSFGPSGRYEQYF.

J is TRBJ2-2 and V is TRBV27; D call uncertain. Trimming pared 2 bases from V and 2 bases from J, leaving 9 bases between. The CDR3 is 15 amino acids. The germline V gene has CDR1 MNHEY and CDR2 SMNVEV (reference sequence). CDR3 in DNA: TGTGCCAGCAGTTTAAGACTGTCAAACACCGGGGAGCTGTTTTTT. This codes for CASSLRLSNTGELFF.

The rearrangement links TRBV28 to TRBJ2-5; maybe TRBD2 (7 bases). The germline V gene has CDR1 MDHEN and CDR2 SYDVKM. V shed 2 bases and J shed 4 bases, with 14 bases lying between them. This CDR3 has 15 amino acids. The CDR3 sequence is CASSLGGAGSETQYF. The CDR3 coding sequence is TGTGCCAGCAGTTTAGGGGGGGCAGGTTCAGAGACCCAGTACTTC.

The V and J genes are TRBV13 and TRBJ1-4; D gene unclear. Trimming shortened V by 4 bases and J by 10 bases, and 13 bases separated the two germline ends. This CDR3 spans 13 amino acids. Germline V gene data show CDR1 as PRHDT and CDR2 as FYEKMQ (reference sequence). The CDR3 protein is CASSSGAGIKLFF. For the CDR3, the DNA is TGTGCCAGCAGCTCGGGAGCTGGAATAAAACTGTTTTTT. Drawing the rest from reference TRBV13 and TRBJ1-4, the complete variable domain is AAGVIQSPRHLIKEKRETATLKCYPIPRHDTVYWYQQGPGQDPQFLISFYEKMQSDKGSIPDRFSAQQFSDYHSELNMSSLELGDSALYFCASSSGAGIKLFFGSGTQLSVL.

The chain recombines TRBV5-4 with TRBJ2-1; D is unresolved. Germline V gives CDR1 SGHNT, CDR2 YYREEE (reference sequence). Trimming stripped 4 bases from V and 6 bases from J, with 17 bases between. CDR3 length: 15 amino acids. The CDR3 sequence is CASSPSSGPVNEQFF. CDR3 coding DNA: TGTGCCAGCAGCCCCTCGTCGGGTCCTGTCAATGAGCAGTTCTTC.

The CDR3 sequence is CASSFEGASYEQYF. CDR3 coding DNA: TGTGCCAGCAGCTTCGAGGGGGCGTCCTACGAGCAGTACTTC. The V gene is TRBV5-6, the J gene TRBJ2-7; 7 bases are a match to TRBD1. The CDR3 is made up of 14 amino acids. Per germline, CDR1 SGHDT and CDR2 YYEEEE. V shed 2 bases, J shed 1 base, and the junction held 3 bases outside the gene matches.

The CDR3 region has the DNA TGTGCCAGCAGACGAACTCAGAGAGCGGAAGCTTTCTTT. This codes for CASRRTQRAEAFF. This chain connects TRBV7-2 to TRBJ1-1; D remains unclear. CDR1 is SGHTA, CDR2 FQGNSA, per germline. The CDR3 spans 13 residues. Trimming took off 6 bases at V and 8 bases at J, with 16 bases between the two ends.

V and J are TRBV6-5 and TRBJ2-7, with TRBD2 identical over 13 bases. V gave up 6 bases and J gave up 6 bases; unmatched junction bases: 5. Germline loops: CDR1 MNHEY, CDR2 SVGAGI. CDR3 size: 14 residues. In DNA form, the CDR3 reads TGTGCCAGCAGGGGACTAGCGGGATCTTCCGAGCAGTACTTC. Its protein product is CASRGLAGSSEQYF.

The chain recombines TRBV29-1 with TRBJ1-1, with 8 bases matching TRBD1. This CDR3 has 14 amino acids. V lost 1 base and J lost 1; bases outside the gene matches: 2. Germline V CDR1 and CDR2: SQVTM, ANQGSEA. The CDR3 protein is CSVEGGQGNTEAFF. Written as DNA, the CDR3 is TGCAGCGTTGAAGGCGGACAGGGGAACACTGAAGCTTTCTTT. Combining the CDR3 with reference TRBV29-1 and TRBJ1-1 gives the whole variable domain SAVISQKPSRDICQRGTSLTIQCQVDSQVTMMFWYRQQPGQSLTLIATANQGSEATYESGFVIDKFPISRPNLTFSTLTVSNMSPEDSSIYLCSVEGGQGNTEAFFGQGTRLTVV.

J is TRBJ1-1 and V is TRBV15, with TRBD1 identical over 8 bases. Germline V gene sequence: CDR1 LNHNV, CDR2 YYDKDF (reference sequence). This CDR3 region has 15 residues. The V and J ends lost 6 bases and 1 base, in that order; junction bases with no gene match: 7. CDR3 in amino acids: CATSPRTGPNTEAFF. CDR3 bases: TGTGCCACCAGTCCCCGGACAGGGCCGAACACTGAAGCTTTCTTT.

In its sample, this clone was seen a few times. The V call is TRBV3-1 (or the pseudogene TRBV3-2), the J call TRBJ1-2; D may be TRBD1 (5 bases). The CDR3 spans 15 residues. V lost 3 bases to trimming and J lost 4 bases, with 15 bases between them. In germline, CDR1 is LGHDT, CDR2 YNNKEL (reference sequence). CDR3 in DNA: TGTGCCAGCAGCCAGACGGAGACAGCTCCCTATGGCTACACCTTC. Protein sequence: CASSQTETAPYGYTF.

This chain joins TRBV27 and TRBJ2-7; the D gene is possibly TRBD1 (6 bases). Trimming removed 6 bases at V and 0 bases at J, with 15 bases between. CDR1 MNHEY and CDR2 SMNVEV come from the germline V gene (reference sequence). CDR3 length: 15 amino acids. CDR3 in amino acids: CASSHDRRSSYEQYF. CDR3 in DNA: TGTGCCAGCAGCCATGACAGGAGGAGCTCCTACGAGCAGTACTTC.